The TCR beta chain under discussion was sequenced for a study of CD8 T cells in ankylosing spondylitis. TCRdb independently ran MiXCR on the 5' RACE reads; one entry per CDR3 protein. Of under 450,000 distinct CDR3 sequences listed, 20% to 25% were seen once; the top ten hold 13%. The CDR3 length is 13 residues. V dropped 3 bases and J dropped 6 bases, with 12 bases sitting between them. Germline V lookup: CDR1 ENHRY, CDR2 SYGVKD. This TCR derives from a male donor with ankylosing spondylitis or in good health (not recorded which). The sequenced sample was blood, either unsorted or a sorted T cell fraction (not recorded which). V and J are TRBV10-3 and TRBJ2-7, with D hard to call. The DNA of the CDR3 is TGTGCCATCAGTGACCCGGGCGTCTCCGAGCAGTACTTC. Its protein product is CAISDPGVSEQYF.